What follows are 31 T cell receptor beta chains derived from one specimen sequenced in a study of regulatory T cells in long-lasting Graves disease. The time point here: persistent/refractory GD, antithyroid drugs over 5 years with positive TRAb. From PBMCs, RNA was extracted and then used to make the TCR library. The authors built TCR beta libraries using iRepertoire HTBI primers and Arm-PCR of CDR3 regions. In TCRdb, the multiplex PCR reads were re-called with MiXCR into one record per CDR3 protein. The sample lists 600,000 to 850,000 distinct CDR3 sequences, 25% to 35% occurring once. The specimen was peripheral blood mononuclear cells (PBMCs), collected when the disease was refractory, from a patient treated with antithyroid drugs. These receptors originate from a female donor with Graves disease.

This clonotype was detected only a few times. J is TRBJ2-7 and V is TRBV2; 12 bases are shared with TRBD2. CDR1 and CDR2 from the germline V gene are SNHLY and FYNNEI. V trimming: 7 bases; J trimming: 0 bases; junction bases outside the gene matches: 7. CDR3 size: 16 residues. CDR3 loop: CASIPGTSGYSYEQYF. Here the CDR3 DNA reads TGTGCCAGCATCCCCGGGACTAGCGGGTACTCCTACGAGCAGTACTTC. The variable domain in full, completed from reference TRBV2 and TRBJ2-7, reads EPEVTQTPSHQVTQMGQEVILRCVPISNHLYFYWYRQILGQKVEFLVSFYNNEISEKSEIFDDQFSVERPDGSNFTLKIRSTKLEDSAMYFCASIPGTSGYSYEQYFGPGTRLTVT.

The chain couples TRBV27 to TRBJ2-7, with TRBD1 identical over 7 bases. This CDR3 is 15 amino acids long. The germline gives CDR1 MNHEY, CDR2 SMNVEV (reference sequence). Trimming removed 5 bases from V and 5 bases from J; junction bases left unmatched: 12. The CDR3 DNA follows: TGTGCCAGCAGTGTCACTAGGACAGGTGAGAACGAGCAGTACTTC. It codes for CASSVTRTGENEQYF.

This clonotype was seen only a few times. The V call is TRBV20-1, the J call TRBJ1-2, with D hard to call. V was cut by 1 base and J by 6 bases, with 9 bases left in between. The germline V gene encodes CDR1 DFQATT and CDR2 SNEGSKA (reference sequence). The CDR3 is made up of 12 amino acids. In DNA form, the CDR3 reads TGCAGTGCTAGAGTTCAGGCGGATGGCTACACCTTC. Its translation is CSARVQADGYTF.

With respect to this clonotype: Compared with germline, one end of the junction differs, possibly owing to a read error. The V call is TRBV5-1, the J call TRBJ2-3, with 7 bases matching TRBD2. The length of the CDR3 is 15 residues. The V gene's germline CDR1 is SGHRS and CDR2 YFSETQ. The CDR3 nucleotides are TGTGCCAGCAGCTTGTGGGGCGGGAGAACAGATACGCAGTATTTT. Translation gives CASSLWGGRTDTQYF.

This sequence joins TRBV2 and TRBJ1-1; D not certain. The CDR3 has 14 residues. Germline V lookup: CDR1 SNHLY, CDR2 FYNNEI. Trimming took off 3 bases at V and 4 bases at J, with 12 bases between the two ends. The CDR3 here is CASSEEGVTTEAFF. In DNA, the CDR3 is TGTGCCAGCAGTGAGGAGGGCGTGACCACTGAAGCTTTCTTT.

This clonotype was detected once. The chain combines TRBV12-3 or TRBV12-4 with TRBJ1-5; D uncertain. This CDR3 has 14 amino acids. The germline V and J ends were trimmed by 3 bases and 4 bases, with 10 bases remaining between them. This chain's CDR3 is CASSFWAENQPQHF. CDR3 bases: TGTGCCAGCAGTTTTTGGGCAGAGAATCAGCCCCAGCATTTT.

A note on this clonotype: This could be a read error, since a much larger clone is one nucleotide away. The chain couples TRBV10-3 to TRBJ2-5, with D uncertain. From germline, CDR1 is ENHRY and CDR2 SYGVKD. The CDR3 is 11 residues long. In DNA, the CDR3 is TGTGCCATCAGTGAAGGAGAGACCCAGCACTTC. This encodes CAISEGETQHF.

This chain connects TRBV20-1 to TRBJ2-2; TRBD1 aligns across 9 bases. There are 16 residues in the CDR3. Germline assignment: CDR1 DFQATT and CDR2 SNEGSKA (reference sequence). V was pared by 1 base and J by 2 bases, with 5 bases of the junction left unmatched. CDR3 in DNA: TGCAGTGCTAGAGCAGGGGACAGGGCAAACACCGGGGAGCTGTTTTTT. It codes for CSARAGDRANTGELFF.

The chain has TRBV5-1 and TRBJ2-5; 8 positions match TRBD1. This CDR3 region has 15 residues. J was trimmed by 5 bases and V by 4 bases; bases with no gene match: 10. Germline V gene sequence: CDR1 SGHRS, CDR2 YFSETQ. In DNA form, the CDR3 reads TGCGCCAGCAGCCCCCGGTCAGGGGGCTTCGAGACCCAGTACTTC. Its translation is CASSPRSGGFETQYF.

This clonotype was counted between two and nine times. This chain links TRBV10-3 with TRBJ1-2, with D perhaps TRBD1 (5 bases). Germline V gene data show CDR1 as ENHRY and CDR2 as SYGVKD. This CDR3 is 13 amino acids long. V lost 2 bases to trimming and J lost 6 bases, with 10 bases between them. This CDR3 reads CAISELRENGYTF. The CDR3 coding sequence is TGTGCCATCAGTGAGCTCAGGGAAAATGGCTACACCTTC.

J is TRBJ2-2 and V is TRBV9; possibly TRBD1 for D (5 bases). Germline V gene data show CDR1 as SGDLS and CDR2 as YYNGEE. Between the trimmed V and J ends, which lost 2 bases and 5 bases, there was a span of 25 bases. This CDR3 has 19 amino acids. As DNA, the CDR3 is TGTGCCAGCAGCGTTAGTACGGTTCCGGCAGGGCGTCGAACCGGGGAGCTGTTTTTT. This sequence encodes CASSVSTVPAGRRTGELFF.

The chain carries TRBV3-1 and TRBJ2-5; TRBD1 or TRBD2 may be the D gene (6 bases each). This CDR3 is 18 amino acids long. Trimming stripped 2 bases from V and 5 bases from J, with 24 bases between. In germline, CDR1 is LGHDT, CDR2 YNNKEL (reference sequence). The DNA for the CDR3 is TGTGCCAGCAGCCAAAGATCGACCGGAGGGGGAAACCCCGAGACCCAGTACTTC. The encoded protein is CASSQRSTGGGNPETQYF.

This clonotype was found a few times. The junction differs from germline at one of its ends, possibly a read error. This rearrangement joins TRBV27 to TRBJ2-5; 12 bases line up with TRBD2. Germline V gene lookup returns CDR1 MNHEY and CDR2 SMNVEV (reference sequence). The CDR3 is 14 amino acids. CDR3 loop: CASSPYPLAGGEDF. CDR3 sequence (DNA): TGTGCCAGCAGTCCCTACCCCCTAGCGGGAGGGGAGGACTTC.

In the case of this clonotype: Germline is not matched at one junction end, which may reflect a read error. J is TRBJ1-1 and V is TRBV6-2 or TRBV6-3; no definite D call. Germline V gene lookup returns CDR1 MNHEY and CDR2 SVGEGT. The CDR3 consists of 14 residues. CDR3 bases: TGTGCCAGCAGTTACTCTGGACCGAACACTGAGGCTTCCTTT. Amino acid sequence: CASSYSGPNTEASF.

The rearrangement uses TRBV10-3 and TRBJ1-1, with D unclear. This CDR3 spans 12 amino acids. V gave up 3 bases and J gave up 6 bases, with 8 bases separating them. Germline-derived CDR1 and CDR2 are ENHRY and SYGVKD. The CDR3 bases are TGTGCCATCAGTGAAAATATTTCTGAAGCTTTCTTT. It specifies CAISENISEAFF.

The chain combines TRBV19 with TRBJ1-5, with D uncertain. V lost 3 bases and J 5 bases, leaving 14 bases between the germline ends. CDR1 is LNHDA and CDR2 is SQIVND in the germline V gene (reference sequence). The CDR3 sequence is 15 residues long. The CDR3: CASSMGIIEYQPQHF. CDR3 in DNA: TGTGCCAGTAGTATGGGCATTATCGAGTATCAGCCCCAGCATTTT.

This clonotype was detected ten times or more. The V and J genes are TRBV28 and TRBJ1-2; D ambiguous. Deletions cut 8 bases from V and 4 bases from J, with 17 bases between. This CDR3 is 14 amino acids long. CDR1 MDHEN and CDR2 SYDVKM come from the germline V gene. The CDR3 spells CASLKTGQAYGYTF. The CDR3 nucleotides read TGTGCCAGCCTAAAGACGGGTCAGGCCTATGGCTACACCTTC.

The rearrangement joins TRBV10-3 to TRBJ2-7, with TRBD1 identical over 10 bases. Germline V gives CDR1 ENHRY, CDR2 SYGVKD. This CDR3 spans 18 amino acids. Trimming took 5 bases from V and 5 from J; bases not matched to a gene: 18. CDR3 nucleotide sequence: TGTGCCATCAGTACGACCGGGACAGGGGACAAGGGGATCAACGAGCAGTACTTC. As protein: CAISTTGTGDKGINEQYF.

This clonotype was seen a handful of times. The chain couples TRBV7-9 to TRBJ2-5; TRBD2 might be the D (6 bases). CDR1 is SEHNR and CDR2 is FQNEAQ in the germline V gene (reference sequence). The CDR3 has 14 residues. Trimming stripped 5 bases from V and 2 bases from J, with 12 bases between. The CDR3 region has the DNA TGTGCCAGCAGCGTCGGGACTTTACAAGAGACCCAGTACTTC. Its protein is CASSVGTLQETQYF.

This clonotype was detected only once. The chain couples TRBV20-1 to TRBJ2-7, with 12 bases lining up with TRBD1. The CDR3 is made up of 15 amino acids. CDR1 and CDR2 from the germline V gene are DFQATT and SNEGSKA (reference sequence). V lost 6 bases, J lost 7 bases, and 13 bases stayed unmatched. CDR3 region: CSAYPAGQGAGEQYF. CDR3 nucleotides: TGCAGTGCATACCCTGCGGGACAGGGGGCAGGGGAGCAGTACTTC.

CDR3 sequence (DNA): TGTGCCAGTACCTTGGGGACAGGGGACAATCAGCCCCAGCATTTT. Translation: CASTLGTGDNQPQHF. The chain couples TRBV19 to TRBJ1-5; TRBD1 matches at 10 bases. The trim removed 7 bases at V and 3 bases at J, leaving 6 bases unmatched. The CDR3 spans 15 residues. CDR1 is LNHDA and CDR2 is SQIVND in the germline V gene (reference sequence).

This rearrangement joins TRBV20-1 to TRBJ2-5; D uncertain. The CDR3 is 13 amino acids. V was trimmed by 0 bases and J by 4 bases, leaving 9 bases between them. Germline CDR1 reads DFQATT; CDR2 reads SNEGSKA (reference sequence). CDR3 in DNA: TGCAGTGCTAGAGATAAAGGGCTAGAGACCCAGTACTTC. It specifies CSARDKGLETQYF.

This clonotype was observed at least ten times. The rearrangement links TRBV2 to TRBJ2-7, with TRBD2 identical over 8 bases. In germline, CDR1 is SNHLY, CDR2 FYNNEI. Germline trimming cut 7 bases from V and 7 bases from J; bases unmatched to any gene: 15. The CDR3 totals 15 residues. CDR3 residues: CASILTGTSNREQYF. CDR3 coding DNA: TGTGCCAGCATTCTAACCGGGACTAGTAACCGTGAGCAGTACTTC.

The V and J genes are TRBV5-1 and TRBJ2-2; TRBD2 is a possible D gene (6 bases). The V gene lost 6 bases and the J gene lost 5 bases, with 17 bases spanning the gap. CDR1 and CDR2 from the germline V gene are SGHRS and YFSETQ. The CDR3 has 15 residues. CDR3 in DNA: TGCGCCAGCACACCTCGGGAGTCGGGGACCGGGGAGCTGTTTTTT. It yields the protein CASTPRESGTGELFF.

V usage is TRBV5-4 and J usage is TRBJ1-1, with D possibly TRBD1 on 6 matching bases. This CDR3 is built from 15 residues. V shed 4 bases and J shed 11 bases, with 24 bases lying between them. Germline CDR1 is SGHNT and CDR2 is YYREEE (reference sequence). CDR3 loop: CASSRIGRDFQGAFF. The CDR3 DNA is TGTGCCAGCAGCCGGATCGGAAGGGACTTCCAGGGGGCTTTCTTT. Complete variable domain (other parts from reference TRBV5-4 and TRBJ1-1): ETGVTQSPTHLIKTRGQQVTLRCSSQSGHNTVSWYQQALGQGPQFIFQYYREEENGRGNFPPRFSGLQFPNYSSELNVNALELDDSALYLCASSRIGRDFQGAFFGQGTRLTVV.

The chain employs TRBV29-1 and TRBJ2-7; 13 bases align to TRBD2. Germline assignment: CDR1 SQVTM and CDR2 ANQGSEA. The J segment lost 4 bases and the V segment lost 1 base, leaving 4 bases of the junction unmatched. The CDR3 consists of 15 residues. The CDR3 sequence is CSVEVGLAGAYEQYF. The CDR3 DNA sequence: TGCAGCGTTGAAGTTGGACTAGCGGGAGCTTACGAGCAGTACTTC.

The chain links TRBV7-2 to TRBJ1-2; 7 positions agree with TRBD1. V shed 5 bases and J 0 bases; nucleotides not matched to a gene: 6. Germline CDR1 reads SGHTA; CDR2 reads FQGNSA. The CDR3 has 15 amino acids. CDR3 sequence: CASSIGTETNYGYTF. For the CDR3, the DNA is TGTGCCAGCAGCATAGGGACAGAAACTAACTATGGCTACACCTTC.

V usage is TRBV12-3 or TRBV12-4 and J usage is TRBJ2-7; D not certain. Trimming left V 3 bases short and J 6 bases short, with 6 bases between. CDR3 size: 11 residues. CDR3 loop: CASSFGFEQYF. CDR3 nucleotide sequence: TGTGCCAGCAGTTTCGGATTCGAGCAGTACTTC.

This sequence joins TRBV5-1 and TRBJ2-3, with TRBD2 matching 12 bases. CDR3 length equals 16 residues. Germline values: CDR1 SGHRS, CDR2 YFSETQ. Trimming cost V 7 bases and J 2 bases; bases outside gene matches: 8. DNA of the CDR3: TGCGCCAGCGTCCTGGGGACTAGCGGGTTCACAGATACGCAGTATTTT. This sequence encodes CASVLGTSGFTDTQYF.

This chain links TRBV29-1 with TRBJ1-2; perhaps TRBD1 as D (5 bases). The V gene lost 2 bases and the J gene lost 12 bases, with 7 bases spanning the gap. The CDR3 has 9 residues. Germline values: CDR1 SQVTM, CDR2 ANQGSEA. This CDR3 reads CSVETGHTF. In DNA, the CDR3 is TGCAGCGTTGAAACGGGGCACACCTTC.

This clonotype was seen only a few times. This chain connects TRBV30 to TRBJ1-1; D uncertain. The V gene lost 0 bases and the J gene lost 1 base, with 9 bases spanning the gap. The CDR3 length is 14 residues. The germline gives CDR1 GTSNPN, CDR2 SVGIG (reference sequence). DNA of the CDR3: TGTGCCTGGAGTGTACGGGGATCGAACACTGAAGCTTTCTTT. This sequence encodes CAWSVRGSNTEAFF.